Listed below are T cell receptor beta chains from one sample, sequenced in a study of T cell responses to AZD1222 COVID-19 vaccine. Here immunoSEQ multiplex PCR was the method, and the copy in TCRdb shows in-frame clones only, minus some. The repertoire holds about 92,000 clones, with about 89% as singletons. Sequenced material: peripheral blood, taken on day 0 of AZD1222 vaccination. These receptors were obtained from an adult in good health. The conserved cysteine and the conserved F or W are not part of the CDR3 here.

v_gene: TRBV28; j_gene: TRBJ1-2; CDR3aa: ASSSRGQLPNGYT
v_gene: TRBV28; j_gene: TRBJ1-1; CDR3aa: ASSGQAARMNTEAF
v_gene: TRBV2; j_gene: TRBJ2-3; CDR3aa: ASSGRTDTQY
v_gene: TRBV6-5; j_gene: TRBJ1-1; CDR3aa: ASTRGRGTEAF
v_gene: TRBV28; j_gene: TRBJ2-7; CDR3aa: ASTGDSYEQY
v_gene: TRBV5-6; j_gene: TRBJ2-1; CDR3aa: ASSLPLNEQF
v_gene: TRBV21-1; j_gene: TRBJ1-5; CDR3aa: ASFTQGGGNQPQH
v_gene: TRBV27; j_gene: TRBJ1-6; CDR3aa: ASSQQGPLDSPLH
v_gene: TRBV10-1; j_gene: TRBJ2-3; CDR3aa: ASSLRPAGTSGLTQY
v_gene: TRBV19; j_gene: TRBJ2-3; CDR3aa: ASNVADTQY
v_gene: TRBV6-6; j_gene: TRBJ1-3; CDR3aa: ASSETGSGNTIY
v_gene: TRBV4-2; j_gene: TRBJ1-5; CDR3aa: ASSRDYSNQPQH
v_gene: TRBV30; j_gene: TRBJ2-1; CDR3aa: AWGGPGEIRGF
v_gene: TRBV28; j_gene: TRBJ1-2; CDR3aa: ASSLTGNYGYT
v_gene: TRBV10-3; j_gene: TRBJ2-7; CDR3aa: AISEHSYSEQY
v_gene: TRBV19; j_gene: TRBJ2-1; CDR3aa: ASKDGGREQF
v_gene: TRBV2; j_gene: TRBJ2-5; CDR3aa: ASSMDLQETQY
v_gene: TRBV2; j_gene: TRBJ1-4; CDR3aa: ASSQYGSNEKLF
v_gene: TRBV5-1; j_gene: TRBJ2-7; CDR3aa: ASSRLAGGSYEQY
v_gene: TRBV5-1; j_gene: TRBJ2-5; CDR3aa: ASSFGQGETQY
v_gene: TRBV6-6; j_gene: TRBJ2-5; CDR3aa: ASSYSGTSGETQY
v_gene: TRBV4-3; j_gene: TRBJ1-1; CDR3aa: ASRRIRDGATEAF
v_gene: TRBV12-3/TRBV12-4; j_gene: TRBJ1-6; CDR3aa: ASSFHGNSPLH
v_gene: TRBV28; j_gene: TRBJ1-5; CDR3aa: ASFIGLNQPQH
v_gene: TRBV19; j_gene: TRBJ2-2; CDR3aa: ASRTGTFTGELF
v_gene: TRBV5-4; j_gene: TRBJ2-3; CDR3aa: ASSLDRFSTDTQY
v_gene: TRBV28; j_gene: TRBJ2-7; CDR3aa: ASSPSGTGNPYEQY
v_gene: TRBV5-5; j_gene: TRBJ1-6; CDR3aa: ASSLVPDRNNSPLH
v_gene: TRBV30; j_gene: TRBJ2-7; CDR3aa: AWSVSRSYEQY
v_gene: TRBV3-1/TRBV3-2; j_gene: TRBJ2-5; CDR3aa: ASSQDIRPSGGAPETQY
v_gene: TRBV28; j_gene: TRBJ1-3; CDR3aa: ASSLWQGAAGNTIY